Shown below are 18 T cell receptor beta chains from a single sample sequenced in a study of vaccination and CD4 T cells after COVID-19. The sample's treatment: roughly 11-day PBMC culture with coronavirus spike peptide pools or control peptides (ViraFEST assay). With the Oncomine TCR Beta short-read assay, DNA from cultured CD4+ T cells was sequenced. TCRdb passed the PCR reads through MiXCR, listing each CDR3 protein once. The sample includes almost 20,000 distinct CDR3 sequences, around 45% seen only once; the top ten take 3.5% to 4.5%. These TCRs are of unknown antigen specificity. Here the sequenced sample was CD4+ T cells from blood, cultured in vitro, taken before SARS-CoV-2 vaccination. The receptors derive from a human donor who had recovered from COVID-19.

The rearrangement joins TRBV6-1 to TRBJ2-3; D is perhaps TRBD1 or TRBD2 (5 bases each). Germline CDR1 reads MNHNS; CDR2 reads SASEGT. CDR3 length equals 16 residues. Deletions cut 6 bases from V and 0 bases from J, with 16 bases between. CDR3 sequence: CASSLLGRASTDTQYF. In nucleotides, the CDR3 is TGTGCCAGCAGCCTCTTGGGGCGGGCTAGCACAGATACGCAGTATTTT.

The chain employs TRBV29-1 and TRBJ2-1; 13 nucleotides match TRBD2. After removal of 6 bases from V and 6 bases from J, the junction contained 5 bases not matched to a gene. Looked up from germline, CDR1 is SQVTM and CDR2 is ANQGSEA. The CDR3 runs to 14 residues. The CDR3 spells CSVLGLAGINEQFF. The CDR3, as DNA: TGCAGCGTGTTGGGACTAGCGGGGATCAATGAGCAGTTCTTC.

This chain uses TRBV11-3 with TRBJ2-1; D not resolved. This CDR3 contains 12 residues. Trimming took off 5 bases at V and 2 bases at J, with 4 bases between the two ends. Germline V CDR1 and CDR2: SGHNT, YENEEA. The chain's CDR3 is CASSPTYNEQFF. Here the CDR3 DNA reads TGTGCCAGCAGCCCTACCTACAATGAGCAGTTCTTC.

This chain uses TRBV20-1 with TRBJ1-5; D possibly corresponds to TRBD1 (5 bases). This CDR3 is built from 13 residues. Germline V gene lookup returns CDR1 DFQATT and CDR2 SNEGSKA (reference sequence). V was clipped by 3 bases and J by 6 bases, with 12 bases between them. The CDR3 reads CSASRVQGQPQHF. In DNA, the CDR3 is TGCAGTGCTAGCAGGGTTCAAGGTCAGCCCCAGCATTTT.

In this sample, this clonotype turned up a few times. This rearrangement joins TRBV20-1 to TRBJ2-5, with D perhaps matching TRBD2 (7 bases). The CDR3 covers 13 residues. The V gene's germline CDR1 is DFQATT and CDR2 SNEGSKA (reference sequence). V lost 3 bases and J lost 5, with 13 bases in between. The DNA for the CDR3 is TGCAGTGCTAGTTTGGCGGGGGCGGAGACCCAGTACTTC. It is translated as CSASLAGAETQYF.

The chain recombines TRBV20-1 with TRBJ2-1, with TRBD2 identical over 13 bases. The ends lost 5 bases at V and 3 bases at J; junction bases unmatched: 4. CDR1 and CDR2 (germline): DFQATT, SNEGSKA (reference sequence). This CDR3 is built from 15 residues. CDR3 bases: TGCAGTGCTGAACGACTAGCGGGGGGCTACAATGAGCAGTTCTTC. Protein product: CSAERLAGGYNEQFF.

This clonotype was observed once. The CDR3 DNA sequence: TGTGCCATCAGTGTCGGCGGGTCACCCTACAATGAGCAGTTCTTC. Encoded protein: CAISVGGSPYNEQFF. The J gene is TRBJ2-1, the V gene TRBV10-3; a weak D match, TRBD2 (5 bases). Trimming stripped 4 bases from V and 2 bases from J, with 12 bases between. Germline assignment: CDR1 ENHRY and CDR2 SYGVKD. The CDR3 covers 15 residues.

This chain links TRBV20-1 with TRBJ1-1, with D possibly TRBD1 on 5 matching bases. The length of the CDR3 is 14 residues. CDR1 and CDR2 (germline): DFQATT, SNEGSKA (reference sequence). V lost 0 bases to trimming and J lost 4 bases, with 12 bases between them. CDR3 nucleotide sequence: TGCAGTGCTAGAGACAGGGTGAAGTCCACTGAAGCTTTCTTT. It yields the protein CSARDRVKSTEAFF.

This sequence joins TRBV28 and TRBJ2-7, with 11 bases fitting TRBD2. The germline V gene encodes CDR1 MDHEN and CDR2 SYDVKM. The junction had 6 bases not matched to a gene; V was cut back by 5 bases and J by 3 bases. This CDR3 has 15 amino acids. The CDR3 here is CASSHSTSGDYEQYF. CDR3 coding DNA: TGTGCCAGCAGTCACTCGACTAGCGGGGACTACGAGCAGTACTTC.

J is TRBJ2-7 and V is TRBV6-1; TRBD2 might be the D (5 bases). Germline V gene sequence: CDR1 MNHNS, CDR2 SASEGT. The CDR3 length is 13 residues. Trimming took off 7 bases at V and 0 bases at J, with 10 bases between the two ends. DNA of the CDR3: TGTGCCAGCACCAACGACTACTCCTACGAGCAGTACTTC. Translating it yields CASTNDYSYEQYF.

V is TRBV18 and J is TRBJ1-2; D is ambiguous. From germline, CDR1 is KGHSH and CDR2 LQKENI. The CDR3 is 12 residues long. V was clipped by 3 bases and J by 6 bases, with 8 bases between them. CDR3 loop: CASSPRGDGYTF. DNA of the CDR3: TGTGCCAGCTCACCTCGCGGAGATGGCTACACCTTC.

The J gene is TRBJ1-5, the V gene TRBV30; D is unclear. This CDR3 has 14 residues. V lost 3 bases and J lost 5, with 14 bases in between. The germline V gene encodes CDR1 GTSNPN and CDR2 SVGIG (reference sequence). The DNA of the CDR3 is TGTGCCTGGAGCCAGGACCCTCGCGATCAGCCCCAGCATTTT. Amino acids: CAWSQDPRDQPQHF.

The chain links TRBV19 to TRBJ2-2, with 9 bases lining up with TRBD2. The V gene's germline CDR1 is LNHDA and CDR2 SQIVND (reference sequence). J gave up 2 bases and V 7 bases, and 2 bases lay outside the gene matches. CDR3 size: 14 residues. CDR3 sequence reads: CASKTSGNTGELFF. CDR3 DNA sequence: TGTGCCAGTAAGACTAGCGGTAACACCGGGGAGCTGTTTTTT.

This chain joins TRBV20-1 and TRBJ2-2; 7 bases align to TRBD1. Germline values: CDR1 DFQATT, CDR2 SNEGSKA (reference sequence). The CDR3 is 13 residues long. The ends lost 7 bases at V and 0 bases at J; junction bases unmatched: 2. This chain's CDR3 is CSVDRPNTGELFF. The CDR3 DNA follows: TGCAGTGTGGACAGGCCGAACACCGGGGAGCTGTTTTTT.

In its sample, this clonotype was seen once. The CDR3 loop reads CTSSQDVEPNYGYTF. The CDR3 nucleotides are TGCACCAGCAGCCAAGATGTGGAGCCCAACTATGGCTACACCTTC. This chain connects TRBV1 to TRBJ1-2. TRBV1 is classified as a pseudogene. The CDR3 extends over 15 amino acids.

The chain recombines TRBV6-1 with TRBJ1-3; possible D gene TRBD1, 5 bases. The germline CDR1 and CDR2 sequences are MNHNS and SASEGT. CDR3 size: 15 residues. Trimming removed 7 bases from V and 6 bases from J, with 19 bases in between. CDR3 region: CASKDSTGPLNTIYF. The CDR3 DNA follows: TGTGCCAGCAAAGATTCCACGGGACCCCTAAACACCATATATTTT.

The chain uses TRBV11-1 and TRBJ1-5; no definite D call. Between the trimmed V and J ends, which lost 5 bases and 1 base, there was a span of 12 bases. This CDR3 is built from 15 residues. The germline V gene has CDR1 SGHAT and CDR2 FQDESV (reference sequence). DNA of the CDR3: TGTGCCAGCAGCCCGGGAGACGGGAGCAATCAGCCCCAGCATTTT. It encodes CASSPGDGSNQPQHF.

This clonotype was seen more than once but under ten times. The J gene is TRBJ2-5, the V gene TRBV20-1; D is possibly TRBD1 (6 bases). Germline CDR1 is DFQATT and CDR2 is SNEGSKA (reference sequence). The V end lost 3 bases, the J end lost 4 bases, and 18 bases lay between the germline ends. This CDR3 is 15 amino acids long. DNA of the CDR3: TGCAGTGCTAGCGCGGACAGCGGTACTATAGAGACCCAGTACTTC. Translated, it gives CSASADSGTIETQYF.